This TCR beta chain derives from a study of T cell repertoires in cytomegalovirus infection. Study as a whole: TCR beta signatures that were public indicated CMV infection and matching HLA type.

TCRdb passed the reads through MiXCR, listing each CDR3 protein once. In the table there are under 250,000 distinct CDR3 sequences, around an eighth of which are singletons. This CDR3 has 13 amino acids. Trimming stripped 7 bases from V and 1 base from J, with 13 bases between. CDR1 SQVTM and CDR2 ANQGSEA come from the germline V gene. V is TRBV29-1 and J is TRBJ1-1; the D gene is possibly TRBD1 (5 bases). The TCR sequence derives from a human donor in good health (CMV status not recorded). Some clones in this sample may be carry-over from other donors' samples. Sequencing was performed on PBMCs. The chain's CDR3 is CSAHLGQNTEAFF. The CDR3, as DNA: TGCAGCGCCCACCTCGGACAGAACACTGAAGCTTTCTTT.